One T cell receptor (beta chain) is described in this entry. TCRdb's copy holds only in-frame clones and misses some; the assay was immunoSEQ multiplex PCR. The table shows 55,000 to 80,000 clones, with around 80% occurring only once. V lost 8 bases, J lost 7 bases, and 11 bases stayed unmatched. This CDR3 has 15 amino acids. Germline-derived CDR1 and CDR2 are MNHNY and SVGAGI (reference sequence). The data derive from a study of blood T cell repertoires in COVID-19. Across the whole study: Samples representing acute and convalescent COVID-19 were sourced from the United States, Italy and Spain.

The clonotype comes from a man aged 55 to 69 with COVID-19, enrolled during active disease. The chain carries TRBV6-6 and TRBJ2-1; 10 bases match TRBD2. Sample: peripheral blood. The CDR3 is CASRISWTSGNEQFF. The CDR3 DNA reads TGTGCCAGCCGGATATCTTGGACTAGCGGTAATGAGCAGTTCTTC.